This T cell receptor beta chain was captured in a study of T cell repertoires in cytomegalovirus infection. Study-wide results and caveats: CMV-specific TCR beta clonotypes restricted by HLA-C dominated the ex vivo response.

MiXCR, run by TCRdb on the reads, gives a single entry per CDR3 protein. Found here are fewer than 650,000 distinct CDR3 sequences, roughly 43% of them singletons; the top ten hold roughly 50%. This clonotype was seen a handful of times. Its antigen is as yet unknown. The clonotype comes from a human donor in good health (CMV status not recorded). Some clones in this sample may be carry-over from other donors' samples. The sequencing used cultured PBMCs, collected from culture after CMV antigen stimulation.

In DNA form, the CDR3 reads TGTGCCAGCAGACATAGGGGGTCCTACGAGCAGTACTTC. Amino acid sequence: CASRHRGSYEQYF. The J gene is TRBJ2-7, the V gene TRBV12-3 or TRBV12-4, with a tentative D call TRBD1 (6 bases). This CDR3 spans 13 amino acids. V lost 6 bases, J lost 1 base, and 10 bases lay in between.